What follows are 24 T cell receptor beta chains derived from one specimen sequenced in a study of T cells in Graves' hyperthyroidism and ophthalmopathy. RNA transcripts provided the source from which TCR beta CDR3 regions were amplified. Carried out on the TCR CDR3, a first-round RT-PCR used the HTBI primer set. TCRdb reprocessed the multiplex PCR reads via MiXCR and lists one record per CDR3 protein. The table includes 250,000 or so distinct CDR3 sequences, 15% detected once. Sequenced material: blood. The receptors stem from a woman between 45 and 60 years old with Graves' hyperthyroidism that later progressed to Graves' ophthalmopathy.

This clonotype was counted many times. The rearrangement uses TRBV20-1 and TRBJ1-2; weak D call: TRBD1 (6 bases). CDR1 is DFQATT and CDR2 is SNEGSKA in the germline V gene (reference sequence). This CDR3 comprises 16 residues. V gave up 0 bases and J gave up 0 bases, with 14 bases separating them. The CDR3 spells CSARDLQGQANYGYTF. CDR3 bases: TGCAGTGCTAGAGATTTACAGGGCCAAGCTAACTATGGCTACACCTTC.

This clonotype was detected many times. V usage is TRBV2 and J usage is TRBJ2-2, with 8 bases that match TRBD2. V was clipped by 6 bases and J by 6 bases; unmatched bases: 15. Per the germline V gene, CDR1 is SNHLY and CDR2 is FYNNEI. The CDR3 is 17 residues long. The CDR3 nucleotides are TGTGCCAGCAGCCCCTCGAAAGCGGGAGTGAATGCCGGGGAGCTGTTTTTT. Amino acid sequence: CASSPSKAGVNAGELFF.

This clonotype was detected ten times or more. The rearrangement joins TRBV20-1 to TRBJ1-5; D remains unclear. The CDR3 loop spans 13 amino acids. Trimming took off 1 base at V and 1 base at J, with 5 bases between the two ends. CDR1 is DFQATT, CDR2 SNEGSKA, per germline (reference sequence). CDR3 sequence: CSARVGSNQPQHF. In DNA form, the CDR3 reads TGCAGTGCTAGAGTAGGGAGCAATCAGCCCCAGCATTTT.

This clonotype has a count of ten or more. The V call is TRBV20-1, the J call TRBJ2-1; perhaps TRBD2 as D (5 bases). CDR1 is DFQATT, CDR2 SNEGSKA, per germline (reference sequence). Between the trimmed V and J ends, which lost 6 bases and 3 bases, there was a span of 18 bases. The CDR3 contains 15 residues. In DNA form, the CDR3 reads TGCAGTGCCCCCGCACAGCGGAAGGGCTACAATGAGCAGTTCTTC. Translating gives CSAPAQRKGYNEQFF.

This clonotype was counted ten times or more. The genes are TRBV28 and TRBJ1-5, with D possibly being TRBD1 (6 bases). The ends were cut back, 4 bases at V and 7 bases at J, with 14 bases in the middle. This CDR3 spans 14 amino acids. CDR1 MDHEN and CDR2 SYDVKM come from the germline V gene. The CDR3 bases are TGTGCCAGCAGTTCGACACAGGGTGACCAGCCCCAGCATTTT. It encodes CASSSTQGDQPQHF.

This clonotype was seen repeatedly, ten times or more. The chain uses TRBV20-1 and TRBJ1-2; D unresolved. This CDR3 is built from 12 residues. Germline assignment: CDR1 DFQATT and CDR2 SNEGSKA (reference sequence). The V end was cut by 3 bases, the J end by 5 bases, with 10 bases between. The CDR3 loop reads CSASESYYGYTF. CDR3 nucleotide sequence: TGCAGTGCTAGTGAGTCTTATTATGGCTACACCTTC.

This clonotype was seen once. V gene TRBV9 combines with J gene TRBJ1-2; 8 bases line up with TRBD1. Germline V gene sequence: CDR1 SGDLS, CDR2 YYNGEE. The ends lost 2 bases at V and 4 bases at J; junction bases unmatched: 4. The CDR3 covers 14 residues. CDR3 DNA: TGTGCCAGCAGCGTCGGACAGGGTGGCTATGGCTACACCTTC. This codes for CASSVGQGGYGYTF.

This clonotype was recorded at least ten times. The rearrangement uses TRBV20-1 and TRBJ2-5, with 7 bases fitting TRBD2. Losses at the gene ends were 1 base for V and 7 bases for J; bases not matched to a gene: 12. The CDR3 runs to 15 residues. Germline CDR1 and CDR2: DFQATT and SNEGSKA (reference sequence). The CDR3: CSARVGGGSRGTQYF. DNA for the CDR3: TGCAGTGCTAGAGTCGGTGGCGGGAGCCGTGGGACCCAGTACTTC.

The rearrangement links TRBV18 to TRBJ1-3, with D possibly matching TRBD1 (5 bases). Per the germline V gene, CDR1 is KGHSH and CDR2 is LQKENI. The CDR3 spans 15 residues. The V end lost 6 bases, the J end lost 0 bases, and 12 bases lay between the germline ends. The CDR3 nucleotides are TGTGCCAGCTCGTCTCGGGGCCTCTCTGGAAACACCATATATTTT. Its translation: CASSSRGLSGNTIYF.

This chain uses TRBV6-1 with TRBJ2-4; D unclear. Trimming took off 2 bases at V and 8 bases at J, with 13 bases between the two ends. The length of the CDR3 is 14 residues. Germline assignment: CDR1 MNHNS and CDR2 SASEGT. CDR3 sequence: CASSESGYSDIQYF. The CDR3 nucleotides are TGTGCCAGCAGTGAATCCGGTTACTCGGACATTCAGTACTTC.

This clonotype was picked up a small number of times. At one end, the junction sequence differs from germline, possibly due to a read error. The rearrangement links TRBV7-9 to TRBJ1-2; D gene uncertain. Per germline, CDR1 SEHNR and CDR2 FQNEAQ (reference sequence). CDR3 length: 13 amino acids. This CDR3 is CASSGSANYGYAF. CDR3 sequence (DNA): TGTGCCAGCAGCGGCTCAGCTAACTATGGCTACGCCTTC.

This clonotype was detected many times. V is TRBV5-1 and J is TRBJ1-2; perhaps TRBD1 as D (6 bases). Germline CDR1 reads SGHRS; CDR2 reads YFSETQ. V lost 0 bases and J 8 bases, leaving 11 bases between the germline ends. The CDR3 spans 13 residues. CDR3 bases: TGCGCCAGCAGCTTGGCACAGGGTAGCGGCTACACCTTC. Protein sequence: CASSLAQGSGYTF.

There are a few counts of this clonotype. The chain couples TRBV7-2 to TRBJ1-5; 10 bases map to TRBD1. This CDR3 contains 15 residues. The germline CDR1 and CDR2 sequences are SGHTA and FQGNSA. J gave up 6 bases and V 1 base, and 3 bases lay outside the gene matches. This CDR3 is CASSLVGQGRQPQHF. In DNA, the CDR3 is TGTGCCAGCAGCTTAGTGGGACAGGGGCGTCAGCCCCAGCATTTT.

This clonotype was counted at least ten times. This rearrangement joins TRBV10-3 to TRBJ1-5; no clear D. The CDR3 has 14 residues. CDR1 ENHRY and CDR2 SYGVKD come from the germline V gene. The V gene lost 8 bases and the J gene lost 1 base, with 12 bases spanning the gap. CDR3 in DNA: TGTGCCATCTCAGAGGAACCAAGCAATCAGCCCCAGCATTTT. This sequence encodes CAISEEPSNQPQHF.

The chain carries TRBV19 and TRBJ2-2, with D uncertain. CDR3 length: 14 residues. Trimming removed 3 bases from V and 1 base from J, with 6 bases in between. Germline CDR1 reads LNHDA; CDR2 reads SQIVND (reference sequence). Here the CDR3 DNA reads TGTGCCAGTAGTATGTGGGGGAACACCGGGGAGCTGTTTTTT. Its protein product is CASSMWGNTGELFF.

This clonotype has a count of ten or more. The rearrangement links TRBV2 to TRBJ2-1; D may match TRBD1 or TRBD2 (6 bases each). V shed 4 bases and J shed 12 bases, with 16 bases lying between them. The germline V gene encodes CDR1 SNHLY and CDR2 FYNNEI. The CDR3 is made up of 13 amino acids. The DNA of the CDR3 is TGTGCCAGCAGTGGGTCCTTAGGGGGGTGGCAGTTCTTC. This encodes CASSGSLGGWQFF.

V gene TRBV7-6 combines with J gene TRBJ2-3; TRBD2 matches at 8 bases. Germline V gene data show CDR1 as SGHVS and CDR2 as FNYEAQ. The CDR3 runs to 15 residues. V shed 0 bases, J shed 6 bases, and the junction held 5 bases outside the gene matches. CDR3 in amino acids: CASSLAQAGVDTQYF. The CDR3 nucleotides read TGTGCCAGCAGCTTAGCCCAAGCGGGAGTGGATACGCAGTATTTT.

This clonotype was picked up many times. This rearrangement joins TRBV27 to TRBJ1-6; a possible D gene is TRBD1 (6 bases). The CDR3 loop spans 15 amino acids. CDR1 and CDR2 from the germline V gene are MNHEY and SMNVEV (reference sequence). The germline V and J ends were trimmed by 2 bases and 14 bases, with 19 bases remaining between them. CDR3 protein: CASSLGGGSSLSLHF. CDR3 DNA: TGTGCCAGCAGTTTAGGAGGGGGAAGTAGTCTATCCCTCCACTTT.

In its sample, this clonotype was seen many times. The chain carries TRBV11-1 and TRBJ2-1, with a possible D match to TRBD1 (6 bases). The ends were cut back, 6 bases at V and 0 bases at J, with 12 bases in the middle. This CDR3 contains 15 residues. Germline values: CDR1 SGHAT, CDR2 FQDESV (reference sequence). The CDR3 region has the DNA TGTGCCAGCAGTCAACAGGGAATCTCCTACAATGAGCAGTTCTTC. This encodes CASSQQGISYNEQFF.

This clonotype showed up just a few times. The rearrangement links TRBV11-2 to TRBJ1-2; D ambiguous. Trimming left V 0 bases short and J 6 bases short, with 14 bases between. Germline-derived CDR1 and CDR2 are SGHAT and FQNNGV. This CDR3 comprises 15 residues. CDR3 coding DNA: TGTGCCAGCAGCTTAGATCACGCAGAGATGGATGGCTACACCTTC. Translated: CASSLDHAEMDGYTF.

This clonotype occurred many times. The CDR3 is CATSRGWGTAKETQYF. CDR3 nucleotides: TGTGCCACCAGCAGAGGTTGGGGGACAGCAAAAGAGACCCAGTACTTC. This sequence joins TRBV15 and TRBJ2-5, with 7 nucleotides matching TRBD1. The germline V gene has CDR1 LNHNV and CDR2 YYDKDF (reference sequence). The J segment lost 3 bases and the V segment lost 1 base, leaving 8 bases of the junction unmatched. The CDR3 has 16 amino acids.

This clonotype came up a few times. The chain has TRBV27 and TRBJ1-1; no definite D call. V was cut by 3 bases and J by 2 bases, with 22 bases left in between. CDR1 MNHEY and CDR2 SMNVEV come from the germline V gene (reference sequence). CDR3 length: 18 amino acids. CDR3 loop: CASSFHSGSSLSNTEAFF. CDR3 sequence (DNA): TGTGCCAGCAGTTTTCACTCTGGGTCTTCTTTATCCAACACTGAAGCTTTCTTT.

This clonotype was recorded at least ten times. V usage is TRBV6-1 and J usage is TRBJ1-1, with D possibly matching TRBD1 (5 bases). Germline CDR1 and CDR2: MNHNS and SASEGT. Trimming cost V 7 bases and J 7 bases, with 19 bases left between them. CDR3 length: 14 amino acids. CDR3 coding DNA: TGTGCCAGCAATTTGCAGGGTAGGGGCATTGAAGCTTTCTTT. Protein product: CASNLQGRGIEAFF.

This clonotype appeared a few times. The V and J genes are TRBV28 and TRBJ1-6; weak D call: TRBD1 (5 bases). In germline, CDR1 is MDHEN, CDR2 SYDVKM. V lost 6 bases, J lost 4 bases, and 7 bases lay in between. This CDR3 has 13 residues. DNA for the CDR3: TGTGCCAGCAGGGGGGAATATAATTCACCCCTCCACTTT. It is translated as CASRGEYNSPLHF.